The next 14 T cell receptor beta chains were all read from a single sample in a study of OX40 agonist ivuxolimab in advanced cancers. Profiling relied on immunoSEQ multiplex PCR, and the TCRdb table lists in-frame clones only, not all of them. The top ten hold roughly 0.69% of the sample, which has around 68,000 clones, about 83% seen once. The material sequenced was CD4+ or CD8+ T cells sorted from blood, taken in a trial of the OX40 agonist ivuxolimab. The receptor source for this set is an adult with an advanced solid tumor such as melanoma, head and neck, liver or kidney cancer.

By proportion, this clone is medium-sized. The gene calls are TRBV5-1 and TRBJ2-2; D is ambiguous. Germline V lookup: CDR1 SGHRS, CDR2 YFSETQ. Trimming removed 4 bases from V and 0 bases from J, with 1 base in between. The CDR3 is made up of 12 amino acids. CDR3: CASSPNTGELFF. The DNA for the CDR3 is TGCGCCAGCAGCCCGAACACCGGGGAGCTGTTTTTT.

The chain couples TRBV2 to TRBJ1-3, with D hard to call. Trimming pared 0 bases from V and 2 bases from J, leaving 8 bases between. In germline, CDR1 is SNHLY, CDR2 FYNNEI. The CDR3 sequence is 15 residues long. CDR3 amino acids: CASSEALNAGNTIYF. CDR3 DNA: TGTGCCAGCAGTGAAGCGCTAAACGCTGGAAACACCATATATTTT.

This rearrangement joins TRBV7-2 to TRBJ2-7, with no clear D. The germline gives CDR1 SGHTA, CDR2 FQGNSA. V lost 3 bases and J lost 3, with 12 bases in between. There are 14 residues in the CDR3. The CDR3: CASSLAHPLYEQYF. Here the CDR3 DNA reads TGTGCCAGCAGCTTGGCCCACCCACTCTACGAGCAGTACTTC.

The chain has TRBV6-6 and TRBJ2-5, with 15 bases that match TRBD2. The V segment lost 4 bases and the J segment 6 bases; nucleotides outside the gene matches: 6. CDR1 and CDR2 from the germline V gene are MNHNY and SVGAGI (reference sequence). The CDR3 is 16 amino acids. In nucleotides, the CDR3 is TGTGCCAGCAGTTCTCCGGGACTAGCGGGGGGTAAGACCCAGTACTTC. This gives the protein CASSSPGLAGGKTQYF.

J is TRBJ2-1 and V is TRBV7-8; TRBD2 might be the D (7 bases). CDR3 length: 11 residues. Germline values: CDR1 SGHVS, CDR2 FQNEAQ. V dropped 7 bases and J dropped 15 bases, with 16 bases sitting between them. CDR3 bases: TGTGCCAGCAACACCGCGGGGGCGCGGTTCTTC. Its translation: CASNTAGARFF.

The CDR3 loop reads CASSLDGPYEQYF. The CDR3 DNA follows: TGTGCCAGCAGTTTAGATGGTCCCTACGAGCAGTACTTC. The chain carries TRBV27 and TRBJ2-7; D is undetermined. V shed 2 bases and J shed 2 bases, with 7 bases lying between them. The CDR3 spans 13 residues. CDR1 and CDR2 (germline): MNHEY, SMNVEV (reference sequence).

The V call is TRBV5-1, the J call TRBJ2-6; D may match TRBD1 or TRBD2 (7 bases each). The V end was cut by 4 bases, the J end by 4 bases, with 12 bases between. The CDR3 length is 15 residues. The germline gives CDR1 SGHRS, CDR2 YFSETQ. The CDR3 protein is CASSPRGGGANVLTF. The CDR3 DNA is TGCGCCAGCAGCCCCAGGGGGGGAGGGGCCAACGTCCTGACTTTC.

The V call is TRBV18, the J call TRBJ2-7, with 7 bases aligning to TRBD1. This CDR3 comprises 12 residues. The V gene's germline CDR1 is KGHSH and CDR2 LQKENI. With 6 bases clipped from V and 5 bases from J, the junction kept 4 bases outside the gene matches. The CDR3 DNA reads as TGTGCCAGCTCCCCCGGACAGGACGAGCAGTACTTC. Its protein product is CASSPGQDEQYF.

The chain is built from TRBV18 and TRBJ2-3; D is undetermined. The V end was cut by 1 base, the J end by 4 bases, with 6 bases between. The CDR3 sequence is 13 residues long. Germline assignment: CDR1 KGHSH and CDR2 LQKENI. The CDR3: CASSPRSPDTQYF. CDR3 nucleotide sequence: TGTGCCAGCTCACCACGTTCCCCAGATACGCAGTATTTT.

Points on this clone: Other nucleotide sequences from this sample produce the same CDR3. The J gene is TRBJ1-1, the V gene TRBV18; tentatively, D is TRBD1 (5 bases). The length of the CDR3 is 13 residues. V was pared by 3 bases and J by 1 base, with 6 bases between. Germline lookup yields CDR1 KGHSH and CDR2 LQKENI. The DNA of the CDR3 is TGTGCCAGCTCACCCGGACAGAACACTGAAGCTTTCTTT. It yields the protein CASSPGQNTEAFF.

This sequence joins TRBV5-1 and TRBJ1-1; D is perhaps TRBD1 (6 bases). CDR1 is SGHRS, CDR2 YFSETQ, per germline. This CDR3 contains 16 residues. V was trimmed by 0 bases and J by 1 base, leaving 13 bases between them. The CDR3 protein is CASSLVGQGWNTEAFF. In DNA form, the CDR3 reads TGCGCCAGCAGCTTGGTCGGTCAGGGGTGGAACACTGAAGCTTTCTTT. The full variable domain, completed using reference TRBV5-1 and TRBJ1-1, is KAGVTQTPRYLIKTRGQQVTLSCSPISGHRSVSWYQQTPGQGLQFLFEYFSETQRNKGNFPGRFSGRQFSNSRSEMNVSTLELGDSALYLCASSLVGQGWNTEAFFGQGTRLTVV.

The gene calls are TRBV5-1 and TRBJ2-2; unclear D gene. The CDR3 is 13 residues long. V dropped 1 base and J dropped 7 bases, with 8 bases sitting between them. The germline V gene encodes CDR1 SGHRS and CDR2 YFSETQ. CDR3 DNA sequence: TGCGCCAGCAGCTTGAACGTGGGCGGGGAGCTGTTTTTT. Translation gives CASSLNVGGELFF.

This clone was seen only once. The V gene is TRBV27, the J gene TRBJ2-7; D is unclear. Deletions cut 9 bases from V and 3 bases from J, with 3 bases between. The CDR3 runs 9 residues. The germline V gene has CDR1 MNHEY and CDR2 SMNVEV (reference sequence). DNA of the CDR3: TGTGCCAGGAACTACGAGCAGTACTTC. Encoded protein: CARNYEQYF.

The chain combines TRBV4-3 with TRBJ1-4, with a possible D match to TRBD1 (5 bases). Germline lookup yields CDR1 LGHNA and CDR2 YSLEER. Trimming shortened V by 3 bases and J by 5 bases, and 13 bases separated the two germline ends. The CDR3 runs to 15 residues. CDR3: CASSQTELLNEKLFF. The CDR3 DNA follows: TGCGCCAGCAGCCAGACAGAGCTTCTGAATGAAAAACTGTTTTTT.